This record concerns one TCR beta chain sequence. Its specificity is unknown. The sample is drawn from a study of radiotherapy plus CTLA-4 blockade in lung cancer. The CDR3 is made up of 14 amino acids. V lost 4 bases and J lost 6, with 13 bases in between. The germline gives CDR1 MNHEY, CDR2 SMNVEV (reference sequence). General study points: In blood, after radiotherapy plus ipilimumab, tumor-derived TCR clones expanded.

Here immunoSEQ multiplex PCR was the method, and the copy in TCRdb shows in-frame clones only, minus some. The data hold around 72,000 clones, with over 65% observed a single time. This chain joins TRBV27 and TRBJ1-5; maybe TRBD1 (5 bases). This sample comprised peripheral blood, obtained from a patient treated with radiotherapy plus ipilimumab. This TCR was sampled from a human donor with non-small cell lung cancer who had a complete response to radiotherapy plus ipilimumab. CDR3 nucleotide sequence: TGTGCCAGCAGTTGGGACCAAAAGGGTCAGCCCCAGCATTTT. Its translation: CASSWDQKGQPQHF.